Listed here are 7 T cell receptor beta chains from one sample, sequenced in a study of CD8+ T cells in alopecia areata. Reverse transcription of extracted RNA yielded cDNA, which provided the sequencing template. Profiling relied on immunoSEQ multiplex PCR, and the TCRdb table lists in-frame clones only, not all of them. This table has roughly 180,000 clones, 63% appearing once. The material sequenced was CD4+ T cells sorted from blood, taken at week 0. These receptors were taken from a human donor with alopecia areata.

The rearrangement joins TRBV5-1 to TRBJ1-5; D is uncertain. Trimming cost V 2 bases and J 6 bases, with 12 bases left between them. Germline-derived CDR1 and CDR2 are SGHRS and YFSETQ. This CDR3 region has 14 residues. The CDR3 sequence is CASSFGPGGQPQHF. The CDR3 DNA is TGCGCCAGCAGCTTTGGTCCCGGTGGTCAGCCCCAGCATTTT.

The chain carries TRBV30 and TRBJ2-5; TRBD2 agrees at 10 bases. The germline V gene encodes CDR1 GTSNPN and CDR2 SVGIG (reference sequence). The CDR3 length is 15 residues. The V segment lost 4 bases and the J segment 2 bases; nucleotides outside the gene matches: 7. In nucleotides, the CDR3 is TGTGCCTGGACTGAGGGGACTAGCGCTCAAGAGACCCAGTACTTC. Residues: CAWTEGTSAQETQYF.

This chain links TRBV7-2 with TRBJ1-6; no reliable D call. Germline values: CDR1 SGHTA, CDR2 FQGNSA. Trimming pared 3 bases from V and 10 bases from J, leaving 13 bases between. This CDR3 is 14 amino acids long. The CDR3, as DNA: TGTGCCAGCAGCTTCTCCCCTCGAATCTCACCCCTCCACTTT. It specifies CASSFSPRISPLHF.

The rearrangement joins TRBV9 to TRBJ2-7; D is tentatively TRBD1 or TRBD2 (6 bases each). V was shortened by 4 bases and J by 3 bases, with 14 bases between the two germline ends. Germline lookup yields CDR1 SGDLS and CDR2 YYNGEE. The length of the CDR3 is 14 residues. For the CDR3, the DNA is TGTGCCAGCAGCCCCCACGGAGGGGGCTACGAGCAGTACTTC. It is translated as CASSPHGGGYEQYF. The full variable domain, in which reference TRBV9 and TRBJ2-7 provide the parts outside the CDR3, is DSGVTQTPKHLITATGQRVTLRCSPRSGDLSVYWYQQSLDQGLQFLIQYYNGEERAKGNILERFSAQQFPDLHSELNLSSLELGDSALYFCASSPHGGGYEQYFGPGTRLTVT.

This clone has a handful of counts. The chain has TRBV29-1 and TRBJ2-3; D is possibly TRBD2 (5 bases). V gave up 4 bases and J gave up 2 bases, with 10 bases separating them. CDR3 length: 13 residues. CDR1 is SQVTM and CDR2 is ANQGSEA in the germline V gene. In DNA, the CDR3 is TGCAGCGTTGGGACTGCCTACACAGATACGCAGTATTTT. Translating it yields CSVGTAYTDTQYF.

The chain joins TRBV2 to TRBJ1-5; 8 positions match TRBD1. The CDR3 runs to 15 residues. Germline V gene sequence: CDR1 SNHLY, CDR2 FYNNEI. V trimming: 5 bases; J trimming: 4 bases; junction bases outside the gene matches: 7. CDR3 sequence (DNA): TGTGCCAGCAGTATATTACAGGGGGAAAATCAGCCCCAGCATTTT. Translation gives CASSILQGENQPQHF.

The rearrangement links TRBV19 to TRBJ2-6; a possible D gene is TRBD1 (5 bases). V was trimmed by 4 bases and J by 2 bases, leaving 12 bases between them. This CDR3 is built from 16 residues. Germline V lookup: CDR1 LNHDA, CDR2 SQIVND (reference sequence). This CDR3 is CASSRGGRAGANVLTF. As DNA, the CDR3 is TGTGCCAGTAGTAGGGGCGGCAGGGCTGGGGCCAACGTCCTGACTTTC.